The rows below give T cell receptor beta chains drawn from one sample of a study of blood T cell repertoires in COVID-19. The assay was immunoSEQ multiplex PCR, and TCRdb's table has in-frame clones only and misses some. The top ten hold about 20% of the sample, which has about 170,000 clones, about 80% seen once. The sequenced sample consisted of peripheral blood. Receptors originate from a woman older than 75 with acute or convalescent COVID-19. Both conserved end residues are trimmed from each CDR3.

J gene: TRBJ1-1; V gene: TRBV12-3/TRBV12-4; CDR3 protein: ASSYSLGTEAF
J gene: TRBJ2-7; V gene: TRBV5-6; CDR3 protein: ASSPRTLRGGEQY
J gene: TRBJ2-5; V gene: TRBV11-2; CDR3 protein: ASSLNGGYGEETQY
J gene: TRBJ2-7; V gene: TRBV28; CDR3 protein: ASSFRFVAGTYEQY
J gene: TRBJ1-2; V gene: TRBV5-1; CDR3 protein: ASSLLGAGNYGYT
J gene: TRBJ2-6; V gene: TRBV4-3; CDR3 protein: ASSQARFSGANVLT
J gene: TRBJ2-1; V gene: TRBV29-1; CDR3 protein: SVGSSSESYNEQF
J gene: TRBJ2-3; V gene: TRBV18; CDR3 protein: ASSPRLAGVADTQY
J gene: TRBJ2-7; V gene: TRBV27; CDR3 protein: ASSPYRGYEQY
J gene: TRBJ1-1; V gene: TRBV2; CDR3 protein: ASILDGTEAF
J gene: TRBJ2-3; V gene: TRBV10-3; CDR3 protein: AIRGQGTDTQY
J gene: TRBJ1-2; V gene: TRBV12-3/TRBV12-4; CDR3 protein: ASSLMAYGYT
J gene: TRBJ2-5; V gene: TRBV5-1; CDR3 protein: ASSLGLAIETQY
J gene: TRBJ1-5; V gene: TRBV19; CDR3 protein: ASSLDSYSNQPQH
J gene: TRBJ1-2; V gene: TRBV5-6; CDR3 protein: ASSLAGTGNYGYT
J gene: TRBJ2-7; V gene: TRBV2; CDR3 protein: ASSDRPTGQQY
J gene: TRBJ2-1; V gene: TRBV6-5; CDR3 protein: ASSLPPRNEQF
J gene: TRBJ2-2; V gene: TRBV14; CDR3 protein: ASSQITRGTGELF
J gene: TRBJ1-1; V gene: TRBV11-2; CDR3 protein: ASSLRLTENTEAF
J gene: TRBJ1-4; V gene: TRBV7-9; CDR3 protein: ASRPSGGNEKLF
J gene: TRBJ1-1; V gene: TRBV5-1; CDR3 protein: ASSLIPGQRNTEAF
J gene: TRBJ2-3; V gene: TRBV3-1/TRBV3-2; CDR3 protein: ASSPKGLRTDTQY
J gene: TRBJ2-5; V gene: TRBV18; CDR3 protein: ASSPLGPGAAETQY
J gene: TRBJ2-1; V gene: TRBV9; CDR3 protein: ASSVGTGGYNEQF
J gene: TRBJ1-2; V gene: TRBV19; CDR3 protein: ASSIFGEGYGYT
J gene: TRBJ2-5; V gene: TRBV5-1; CDR3 protein: ASSLEGDTKTQY
J gene: TRBJ1-1; V gene: TRBV10-3; CDR3 protein: AITENRNTNTEAF
J gene: TRBJ1-1; V gene: TRBV7-6; CDR3 protein: ASSLGQGVTEAF